This note documents a single T cell receptor (beta chain) sequence. Its antigen is still unknown. No base-level quality is on record; no much larger clone is a single base apart. PBMC libraries used mostly 480 ng of input genomic DNA for deep sequencing, with six replicates per sample. TCRbeta libraries were prepared with the immunoSEQ hsTCRbeta kit according to the manufacturer's instructions. The finished libraries were brought together in one pool at approximately 3.2 nM, which was then read using an Illumina NovaSeq 6000 S4 flow cell. As for how the authors treated the data: Raw data preprocessing and quality control were performed with the immunoSEQ Analyzer. The analysis was restricted to productive rearrangements, with each unique CDR3 amino acid sequence defining a clonotype. Using the R package tcR, the researchers computed the Gini-Simpson index as their estimate of repertoire clonality. Gini indices were compared with Student's t test, and associations with tumor size change were assessed by Pearson correlation. TCRdb obtained this table from immuneACCESS and retained in-frame rearrangements with V and J assigned. These tables miss some clones; where compared with another copy, unresolved V genes account for less than half of the shortfall, and the remainder is unexplained. That table supplies the V and J calls and clone size; D and trimming were determined from the DNA. The sample table lists 75,000 or so clones, about 80% of them with a count of one. The top ten hold around 3.2% of the sample.

The sample originates from a study of neoadjuvant anti-PD-1 for oral cavity cancer (TCRdb year 2021). Context from the whole study: Three to four biweekly doses of nivolumab at 3 mg/kg were mostly administered to patients before curative-intent surgical resection. A fourth nivolumab dose was given around day 43 to patients without progression, and definitive surgical resection was performed in those patients on days 50-56. The parent correlative cohort had 11 to 12 patients and a response rate of approximately 30%. Patients with complete response, partial response or stable disease by RECIST 1.1 were defined as responders, whereas patients with progression were defined as non-responders. The research as a whole found: A higher pretreatment blood Treg/Th17 ratio correlated with both higher pretreatment blood TCRbeta clonality and lower post-treatment tumor TCRbeta clonality. After neoadjuvant nivolumab, non-responders showed significantly higher T cell clonality (Gini index) in PBMCs than responders did. Only a few patients per response group were included in the TCR analyses, and the authors called for validation in larger cohorts.

Spanning cysteine to phenylalanine, the CDR3 consists of 14 amino acids. This entry keeps only the CDR3 DNA: 42 bases, framed from base 1. Looking up the germline V gene (reference sequence) yields CDR1 MNHEY and CDR2 SMNVEV. After removal of 7 bases from V and 5 bases from J, the junction retains 6 bases not matched to a gene. The time point label corresponds to: before neoadjuvant nivolumab. None of the patients had received prior systemic or radiation treatment, and all were newly diagnosed with stage II-IVA oral cavity squamous cell carcinoma. The cohort was made up of patients with locally advanced, HPV-negative oral cavity squamous cell carcinoma. Peripheral blood mononuclear cells were analyzed directly and were not maintained or expanded in culture. Samples came from a longitudinal correlative study of a single-arm phase II trial of neoadjuvant nivolumab in oral cavity squamous cell carcinoma. Subject-matched pre- and post-treatment PBMCs and tumors from three responders and three non-responders were subjected to genomic DNA-based TCRbeta sequencing. Peripheral blood mononuclear cells were collected once before nivolumab treatment and again after treatment, at the time of surgery. The Maxwell RSC DNA from Cells kit was used to extract genomic DNA from PBMCs.

This sequence originates from a person aged 35 to 85 with oral cavity squamous cell carcinoma. Here the chain combines TRBV27 and TRBJ2-2; 8 middle bases align to TRBD1. The sequencing here drew on PBMCs, taken before nivolumab (anti-PD-1) treatment. The DNA reads TGTGCCAGCAAGGGACAGGCGAGGACCGGGGAGCTGTTTTTT. Protein translation: CASKGQARTGELFF.